These 11 T cell receptor beta chains came from one sample sequenced in a study of T cell responses to AZD1222 COVID-19 vaccine. TCRdb's copy holds only in-frame clones and misses some; the assay was immunoSEQ multiplex PCR. The sample yields 89,000 or so clones, under 95% seen once. This specimen consisted of peripheral blood, obtained 28 days after the second AZD1222 dose. These receptors all stem from an adult who received the AZD1222 COVID-19 vaccine.

This sequence joins TRBV6-1 and TRBJ1-2, with D perhaps matching TRBD1 (5 bases). V lost 4 bases to trimming and J lost 1 base, with 28 bases between them. Germline loops: CDR1 MNHNS, CDR2 SASEGT. The CDR3 contains 20 residues. CDR3 sequence (DNA): TGTGCCAGCAGTGGCTACCTTTCCCCCGGGACGGAGATCGTTAACTATGGCTACACCTTC. Protein product: CASSGYLSPGTEIVNYGYTF.

V and J are TRBV9 and TRBJ2-2, with D perhaps TRBD1 (6 bases). This CDR3 is 16 amino acids long. V shed 1 base and J shed 6 bases, with 16 bases lying between them. Germline CDR1 and CDR2: SGDLS and YYNGEE. In nucleotides, the CDR3 is TGTGCCAGCAGCGTATATAGGGCAGGGGTCCCCGGGGAGCTGTTTTTT. Residues: CASSVYRAGVPGELFF.

The rearrangement uses TRBV28 and TRBJ1-5; D is unresolved. Germline V gene lookup returns CDR1 MDHEN and CDR2 SYDVKM. Trimming removed 2 bases from V and 5 bases from J, with 13 bases in between. This CDR3 comprises 15 residues. The CDR3 bases are TGTGCCAGCAGTTTAAGGAATCGACGGGATCAGCCCCAGCATTTT. Encoded protein: CASSLRNRRDQPQHF.

The chain links TRBV9 to TRBJ1-4; D gene unclear. V was cut by 4 bases and J by 8 bases, with 15 bases left in between. The germline gives CDR1 SGDLS, CDR2 YYNGEE. The CDR3 is 14 amino acids. The CDR3 is CASSPLVEGEKLFF. For the CDR3, the DNA is TGTGCCAGCAGCCCCCTTGTGGAAGGAGAAAAACTGTTTTTT.

The CDR3, as DNA: TGTGCCAGCAATTCCGGAGGTGCAACTAATGAAAAACTGTTTTTT. It is translated as CASNSGGATNEKLFF. The chain recombines TRBV7-9 with TRBJ1-4; D gene ambiguous. Germline assignment: CDR1 SEHNR and CDR2 FQNEAQ (reference sequence). Trimming stripped 7 bases from V and 0 bases from J, with 12 bases between. The CDR3 spans 15 residues.

The chain employs TRBV4-2 and TRBJ1-1; 7 nucleotides agree with TRBD1. CDR3 length: 14 amino acids. The V segment lost 4 bases and the J segment 5 bases; nucleotides outside the gene matches: 7. Germline CDR1 LGHNA, CDR2 YNFKEQ. This CDR3 reads CASSRGQYETEAFF. The CDR3 DNA reads TGTGCCAGCAGCCGGGGACAGTATGAGACTGAAGCTTTCTTT.

Only a few counts were recorded for this clone. This chain connects TRBV11-2 to TRBJ2-2, with a possible D match to TRBD2 (6 bases). The CDR3 contains 14 residues. Per germline, CDR1 SGHAT and CDR2 FQNNGV. V was trimmed by 3 bases and J by 5 bases, leaving 10 bases between them. The chain's CDR3 is CASSFFRETGELFF. CDR3 bases: TGTGCCAGCAGCTTTTTCCGGGAGACCGGGGAGCTGTTTTTT.

V usage is TRBV7-2 and J usage is TRBJ2-1; the D gene is possibly TRBD2 (8 bases). The CDR3 covers 16 residues. The V end lost 7 bases, the J end lost 3 bases, and 19 bases lay between the germline ends. Per the germline V gene, CDR1 is SGHTA and CDR2 is FQGNSA. In nucleotides, the CDR3 is TGTGCCAGCACCCCAGGGGGGACTAGACGCTACAATGAGCAGTTCTTC. This sequence encodes CASTPGGTRRYNEQFF. The full variable domain, in which reference TRBV7-2 and TRBJ2-1 provide the parts outside the CDR3, is GAGVSQSPSNKVTEKGKDVELRCDPISGHTALYWYRQSLGQGLEFLIYFQGNSAPDKSGLPSDRFSAERTGGSVSTLTIQRTQQEDSAVYLCASTPGGTRRYNEQFFGPGTRLTVL.

The chain has TRBV5-1 and TRBJ1-2; D might be TRBD1 (6 bases). The V and J ends lost 2 bases and 1 base respectively, with 9 bases between them. Germline V lookup: CDR1 SGHRS, CDR2 YFSETQ. The CDR3 spans 14 residues. This CDR3 is CASSFDRRNYGYTF. CDR3 bases: TGCGCCAGCAGCTTTGACAGGCGTAACTATGGCTACACCTTC.

The chain employs TRBV27 and TRBJ2-7; 7 positions match TRBD1. This CDR3 is built from 18 residues. Losses at the gene ends were 7 bases for V and 5 bases for J; bases not matched to a gene: 23. CDR1 and CDR2 (germline): MNHEY, SMNVEV (reference sequence). The CDR3 DNA reads as TGTGCCAGCAAGGGCCTCTCGGCTTGGGGCAGGGGGTGGAACGAGCAGTACTTC. Translating it yields CASKGLSAWGRGWNEQYF.

The chain couples TRBV14 to TRBJ2-7; TRBD2 aligns across 9 bases. Germline CDR1 reads SGHDN; CDR2 reads FVKESK. CDR3 length: 16 amino acids. Trimming cost V 1 base and J 1 base; bases outside gene matches: 5. This CDR3 reads CASSQVGLAGSYEQYF. CDR3 DNA sequence: TGTGCCAGCAGCCAAGTTGGCCTAGCGGGGTCCTACGAGCAGTACTTC.